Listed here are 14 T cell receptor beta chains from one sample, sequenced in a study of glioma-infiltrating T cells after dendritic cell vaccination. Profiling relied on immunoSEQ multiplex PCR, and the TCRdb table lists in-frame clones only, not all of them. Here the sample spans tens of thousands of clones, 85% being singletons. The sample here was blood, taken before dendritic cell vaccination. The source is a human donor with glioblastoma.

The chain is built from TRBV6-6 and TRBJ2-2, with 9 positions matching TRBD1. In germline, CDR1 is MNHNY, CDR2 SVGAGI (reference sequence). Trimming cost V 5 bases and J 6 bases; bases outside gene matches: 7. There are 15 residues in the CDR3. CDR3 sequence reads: CASSAQGAGAGELFF. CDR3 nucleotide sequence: TGTGCCAGCAGTGCACAGGGGGCAGGGGCCGGGGAGCTGTTTTTT.

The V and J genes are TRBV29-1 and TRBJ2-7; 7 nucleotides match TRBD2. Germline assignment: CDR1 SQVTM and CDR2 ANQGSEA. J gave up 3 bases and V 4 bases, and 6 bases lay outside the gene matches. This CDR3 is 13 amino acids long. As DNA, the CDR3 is TGCAGCGTTGGTAAGCGGGGTAACTACGAGCAGTACTTC. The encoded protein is CSVGKRGNYEQYF.

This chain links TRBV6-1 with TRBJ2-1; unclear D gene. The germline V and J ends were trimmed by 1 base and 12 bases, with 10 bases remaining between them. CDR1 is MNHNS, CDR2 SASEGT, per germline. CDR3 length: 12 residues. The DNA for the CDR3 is TGTGCCAGCAGTGAAGTGACGGGTGGGCAGTTCTTC. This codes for CASSEVTGGQFF.

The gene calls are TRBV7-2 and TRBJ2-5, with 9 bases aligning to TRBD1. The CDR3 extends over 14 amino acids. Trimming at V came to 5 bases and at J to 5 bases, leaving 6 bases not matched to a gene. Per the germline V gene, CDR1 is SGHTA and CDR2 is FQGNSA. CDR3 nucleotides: TGTGCCAGCAGCCGGGGACAGGGAAGGGAGACCCAGTACTTC. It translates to CASSRGQGRETQYF.

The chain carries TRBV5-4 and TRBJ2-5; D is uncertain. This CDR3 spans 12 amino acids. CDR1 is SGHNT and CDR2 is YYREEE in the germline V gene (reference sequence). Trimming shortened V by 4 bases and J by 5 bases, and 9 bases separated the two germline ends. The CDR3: CASSARTETQYF. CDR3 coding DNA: TGTGCCAGCAGCGCGAGAACGGAGACCCAGTACTTC.

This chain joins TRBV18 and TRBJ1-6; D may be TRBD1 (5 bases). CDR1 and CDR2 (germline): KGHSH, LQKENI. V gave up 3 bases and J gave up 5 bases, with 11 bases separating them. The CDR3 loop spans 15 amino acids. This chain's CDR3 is CASSPKRGDNSPLHF. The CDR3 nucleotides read TGTGCCAGCTCACCGAAACGGGGGGATAATTCACCCCTCCACTTT.

The CDR3 DNA is TGTGCCAGTACCCCGAGGACAGGGTTCTTTCAGCCCCAGCATTTT. Its protein is CASTPRTGFFQPQHF. V and J are TRBV19 and TRBJ1-5; 8 positions match TRBD1. This CDR3 contains 15 residues. Germline V gene sequence: CDR1 LNHDA, CDR2 SQIVND (reference sequence). J was trimmed by 6 bases and V by 7 bases; bases with no gene match: 11.

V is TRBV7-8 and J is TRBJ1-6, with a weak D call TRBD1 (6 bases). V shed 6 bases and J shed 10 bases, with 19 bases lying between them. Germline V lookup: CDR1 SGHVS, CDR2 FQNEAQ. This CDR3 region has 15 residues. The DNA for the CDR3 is TGTGCCAGCAGGCCCCCGGGGGGGCTACCCTCACCCCTCCACTTT. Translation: CASRPPGGLPSPLHF.

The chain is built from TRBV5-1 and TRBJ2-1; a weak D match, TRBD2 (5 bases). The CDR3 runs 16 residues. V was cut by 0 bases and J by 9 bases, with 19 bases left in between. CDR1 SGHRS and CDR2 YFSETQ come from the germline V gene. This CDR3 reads CASSLAGALPSGEQFF. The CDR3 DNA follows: TGCGCCAGCAGCTTGGCAGGCGCTCTACCGAGCGGTGAGCAGTTCTTC.

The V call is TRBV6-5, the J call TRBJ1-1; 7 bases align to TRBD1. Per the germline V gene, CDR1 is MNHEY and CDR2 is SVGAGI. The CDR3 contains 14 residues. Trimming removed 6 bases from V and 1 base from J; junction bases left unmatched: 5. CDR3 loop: CASSPGQPNTEAFF. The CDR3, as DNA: TGTGCCAGCAGCCCGGGACAGCCGAACACTGAAGCTTTCTTT.

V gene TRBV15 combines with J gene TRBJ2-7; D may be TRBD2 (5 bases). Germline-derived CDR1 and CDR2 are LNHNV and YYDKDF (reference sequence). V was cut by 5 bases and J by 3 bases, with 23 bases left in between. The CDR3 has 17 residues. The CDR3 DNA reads TGTGCCACCAGCTCTAATCAGGCAGGCGCTAGCCTCTACGAGCAGTACTTC. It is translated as CATSSNQAGASLYEQYF.

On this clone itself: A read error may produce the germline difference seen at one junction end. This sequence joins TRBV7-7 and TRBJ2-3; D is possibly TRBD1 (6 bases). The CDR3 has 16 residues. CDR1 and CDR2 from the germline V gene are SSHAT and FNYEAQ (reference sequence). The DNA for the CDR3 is TGTGCTAGCAGCCCTCTTGGGGGCCAGGGTACAGATACGCAGTATTTT. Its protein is CASSPLGGQGTDTQYF.

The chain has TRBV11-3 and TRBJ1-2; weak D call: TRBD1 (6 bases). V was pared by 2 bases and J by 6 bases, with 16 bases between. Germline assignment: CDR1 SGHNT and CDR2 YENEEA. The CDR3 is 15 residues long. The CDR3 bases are TGTGCCAGCAGCTTATCTCTCGGGGGGCGGCATGGCTACACCTTC. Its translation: CASSLSLGGRHGYTF.

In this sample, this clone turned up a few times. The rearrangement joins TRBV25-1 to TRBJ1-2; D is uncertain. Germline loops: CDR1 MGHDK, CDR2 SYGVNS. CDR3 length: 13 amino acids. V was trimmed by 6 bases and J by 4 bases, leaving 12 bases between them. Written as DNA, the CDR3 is TGTGCCAGCAGCGACCACGGCGGCTATGGCTACACCTTC. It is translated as CASSDHGGYGYTF.